This T cell receptor beta chain was recovered during a study of tumor-infiltrating lymphocytes in localized non-small cell lung cancer. Details on this clone: The antigen remains unidentified.

The repertoire was sequenced with immunoSEQ multiplex PCR; TCRdb's copy has only in-frame clones and lacks some. The table has 1,200 to 1,500 clones, approximately 81% seen once. Overall study results and limits: Tumor T-cell fraction from TCR sequencing was not associated with recurrence-free survival (p = 0.61).

V gave up 6 bases and J gave up 2 bases; unmatched junction bases: 9. The CDR3 sequence is 15 residues long. Germline values: CDR1 GTSNPN, CDR2 SVGIG (reference sequence). This clonotype originated in a human donor with non-small cell lung cancer. This chain uses TRBV30 with TRBJ2-7; 11 bases match TRBD2. The specimen sequenced was lung tumor tissue. CDR3 amino acids: CACGNSGRAPYEQYF. For the CDR3, the DNA is TGTGCCTGCGGTAATAGCGGGAGGGCCCCCTACGAGCAGTACTTC.